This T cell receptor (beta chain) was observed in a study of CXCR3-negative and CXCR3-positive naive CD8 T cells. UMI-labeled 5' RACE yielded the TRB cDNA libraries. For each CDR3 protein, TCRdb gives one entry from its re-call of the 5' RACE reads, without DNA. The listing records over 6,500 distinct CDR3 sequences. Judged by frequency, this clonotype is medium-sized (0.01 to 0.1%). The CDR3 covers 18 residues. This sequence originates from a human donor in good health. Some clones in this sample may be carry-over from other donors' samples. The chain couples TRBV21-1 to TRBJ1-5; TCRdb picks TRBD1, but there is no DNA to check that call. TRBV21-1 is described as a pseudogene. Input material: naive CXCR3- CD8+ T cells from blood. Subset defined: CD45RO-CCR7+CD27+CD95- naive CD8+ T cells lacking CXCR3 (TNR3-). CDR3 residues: CASSKMRLGQMSNQPQHF.